The sequence of this TCR beta chain was determined in a study of blood T cell repertoires in COVID-19. Study summary: Acute and convalescent COVID-19 samples came from the United States, Italy and Spain.

Residents of about two dozen US areas, aged about 18 to 95 years, made up the participants. Cohorts were determined from participant-reported clinical history. This clone was observed a few times. CDR3 length: 14 residues. Germline assignment: CDR1 LNHNV and CDR2 YYDKDF (reference sequence). The V end was cut by 4 bases, the J end by 3 bases, with 12 bases between. Source study methods: It was from reference gene primer amplification that nucleated cell counts were estimated. Libraries were prepared by immunoSEQ multiplex PCR; TCRdb keeps only in-frame clonotypes and omits some of them. The V and J calls and clone size are taken from that table; D and trimming were inferred from the DNA. This table has fewer than 250,000 clones, 70% to 90% appearing once.

Input material: PBMCs or T cells enriched from blood (not recorded which). The chain employs TRBV15 and TRBJ1-1; D ambiguous. This sequence was found in a woman in her thirties or forties with acute COVID-19. In nucleotides, the CDR3 is TGTGCCACCAGCAAGCGAGGGAGCGACACTGAAGCTTTCTTT. Protein: CATSKRGSDTEAFF.